These 18 T cell receptor beta chains were sequenced from one sample in a study of cytomegalovirus exposure and HLA in healthy donors. This PCR relied on a set of 60 Vbeta primers and 13 Jbeta primers. Here immunoSEQ multiplex PCR was the method, and the copy in TCRdb shows in-frame clones only, minus some. The repertoire holds roughly 70,000 clones, with roughly 78% as singletons. The sequenced sample was PBMCs. All receptors derive from a man aged 18-30 years in good health and CMV-seronegative.

This chain links TRBV28 with TRBJ1-1; the match to TRBD1 covers 7 bases. There are 12 residues in the CDR3. Trimming removed 5 bases from V and 8 bases from J; junction bases left unmatched: 5. Germline V gene lookup returns CDR1 MDHEN and CDR2 SYDVKM. CDR3 residues: CASSGQGVEAFF. CDR3 coding DNA: TGTGCCAGCAGTGGGCAGGGGGTAGAAGCTTTCTTT.

The rearrangement joins TRBV5-4 to TRBJ2-1, with 7 positions matching TRBD1. Germline CDR1 reads SGHNT; CDR2 reads YYREEE (reference sequence). The CDR3 loop spans 17 amino acids. J was trimmed by 6 bases and V by 3 bases; bases with no gene match: 15. The CDR3 DNA sequence: TGTGCCAGCAGCTCAAAAGGTCGGGACAGAGTTATCAATGAGCAGTTCTTC. It encodes CASSSKGRDRVINEQFF.

The table lists this clone with a count of one. V is TRBV5-4 and J is TRBJ2-1; a weak D match, TRBD1 (5 bases). Germline V CDR1 and CDR2: SGHNT, YYREEE (reference sequence). V lost 1 base, J lost 8 bases, and 16 bases lay in between. This CDR3 region has 15 residues. CDR3 in amino acids: CASSLRSRVKYEQFF. CDR3 coding DNA: TGTGCCAGCAGCTTGCGATCCAGGGTGAAATATGAGCAGTTCTTC.

With regard to this clone: One junction end does not reproduce the germline sequence, and a read error may be involved. The genes are TRBV7-9 and TRBJ1-2; weak D call: TRBD1 (5 bases). The CDR3 covers 12 residues. Germline V CDR1 and CDR2: SEHNR, FQNEAQ (reference sequence). The CDR3 DNA follows: TGTTCCAGCAGCTTAGGCAGGGCACGCTTTTACTTC. Amino acids: CSSSLGRARFYF.

V is TRBV6-6 and J is TRBJ2-7, with TRBD2 identical over 11 bases. V shed 6 bases and J 2 bases; nucleotides not matched to a gene: 3. CDR3 length: 14 amino acids. Per the germline V gene, CDR1 is MNHNY and CDR2 is SVGAGI (reference sequence). CDR3 nucleotides: TGTGCCAGCAGCCGACTAGCGGGACCCTACGAGCAGTACTTC. It translates to CASSRLAGPYEQYF.

The chain uses TRBV28 and TRBJ2-6; 12 nucleotides match TRBD1. From germline, CDR1 is MDHEN and CDR2 SYDVKM. Trimming cost V 5 bases and J 0 bases; bases outside gene matches: 8. There are 19 residues in the CDR3. CDR3 sequence: CASSGSGQGATSGANVLTF. The CDR3 DNA follows: TGTGCCAGCAGTGGATCGGGACAGGGGGCGACCTCTGGGGCCAACGTCCTGACTTTC.

The chain employs TRBV28 and TRBJ1-2, with D possibly being TRBD1 (6 bases). The V gene lost 5 bases and the J gene lost 4 bases, with 17 bases spanning the gap. This CDR3 has 15 residues. Germline CDR1 is MDHEN and CDR2 is SYDVKM. This CDR3 is CASSQKYRVGYGYTF. Here the CDR3 DNA reads TGTGCCAGCAGTCAAAAATACAGGGTTGGCTATGGCTACACCTTC.

The rearrangement links TRBV30 to TRBJ2-3; TRBD2 agrees at 7 bases. V gave up 4 bases and J gave up 3 bases; unmatched junction bases: 4. The CDR3 extends over 13 amino acids. CDR1 and CDR2 (germline): GTSNPN, SVGIG (reference sequence). CDR3: CAWTPAGTDTQYF. In DNA form, the CDR3 reads TGTGCCTGGACCCCAGCGGGAACAGATACGCAGTATTTT. The full variable domain, in which reference TRBV30 and TRBJ2-3 provide the parts outside the CDR3, is SQTIHQWPATLVQPVGSPLSLECTVEGTSNPNLYWYRQAAGRGLQLLFYSVGIGQISSEVPQNLSASRPQDRQFILSSKKLLLSDSGFYLCAWTPAGTDTQYFGPGTRLTVL.

The genes are TRBV21-1 and TRBJ1-1; the table's D call, TRBD1, has no DNA check behind it. TRBV21-1 represents a pseudogene. This CDR3 has 14 amino acids. CDR3 in amino acids: CASSDRHYITEAFF. As DNA, the CDR3 is TGTGCCAGCAGCGACCGACATTATATCACTGAAGCTTTCTTT.

This chain joins TRBV28 and TRBJ1-2; no reliable D call. The CDR3 covers 13 residues. Trimming removed 3 bases from V and 8 bases from J, with 13 bases in between. Germline loops: CDR1 MDHEN, CDR2 SYDVKM. CDR3 loop: CASSFRNIQGYTF. In nucleotides, the CDR3 is TGTGCCAGCAGTTTTCGAAACATTCAGGGCTACACCTTC.

For the CDR3, the DNA is TGTGCCAGCAGCATTAGCGGGGGGGCCGGACTAGCCAAAAACATTCAGTACTTC. Translating gives CASSISGGAGLAKNIQYF. The chain is built from TRBV9 and TRBJ2-4, with 11 bases lining up with TRBD2. V gave up 4 bases and J gave up 0 bases; unmatched junction bases: 9. CDR1 is SGDLS and CDR2 is YYNGEE in the germline V gene. The CDR3 has 18 amino acids.

A single count supports this clone. At one of its ends the junction is not consistent with the germline gene, which may arise from a read error. The chain combines TRBV5-1 with TRBJ2-7; D might be TRBD2 (5 bases). The CDR3 totals 14 residues. Germline CDR1 reads SGHRS; CDR2 reads YFSETQ. CDR3 protein: CASSLEGPFYGQYF. Here the CDR3 DNA reads TGCGCCAGCAGCTTAGAGGGCCCCTTCTACGGGCAGTACTTC.

This rearrangement joins TRBV28 to TRBJ2-1; 10 bases map to TRBD2. V gave up 3 bases and J gave up 4 bases; unmatched junction bases: 3. The CDR3 is 15 amino acids. Germline V CDR1 and CDR2: MDHEN, SYDVKM. CDR3 sequence (DNA): TGTGCCAGCAGTTTTACTAGCGGGGCTTACAATGAGCAGTTCTTC. Translated, it gives CASSFTSGAYNEQFF.

The chain combines TRBV5-4 with TRBJ2-2, with 14 bases identical to TRBD2. With 4 bases clipped from V and 6 bases from J, the junction kept 5 bases outside the gene matches. The CDR3 extends over 16 amino acids. Germline CDR1 reads SGHNT; CDR2 reads YYREEE (reference sequence). Here the CDR3 reads CASSLGLAGVPGELFF. CDR3 sequence (DNA): TGTGCCAGCAGCCTGGGACTAGCGGGGGTACCCGGGGAGCTGTTTTTT.

This clone was seen a few times. The gene calls are TRBV28 and TRBJ1-2, with 7 bases identical to TRBD1. Germline loops: CDR1 MDHEN, CDR2 SYDVKM. This CDR3 is 15 amino acids long. Losses at the gene ends were 5 bases for V and 2 bases for J; bases not matched to a gene: 8. The CDR3 sequence: CASSHRDRKNYGYTF. The CDR3 coding sequence is TGTGCCAGCAGTCACCGGGACAGAAAAAACTATGGCTACACCTTC.

CDR3 nucleotides: TGCGCCAGCAGCCAAGACGACTCCACAGATACGCAGTATTTT. Translated: CASSQDDSTDTQYF. The chain employs TRBV4-3 and TRBJ2-3; D gene ambiguous. Germline assignment: CDR1 LGHNA and CDR2 YSLEER. Trimming cost V 0 bases and J 2 bases, with 6 bases left between them. CDR3 length: 14 residues.

CDR3 residues: CSVEDSGGADTQYF. CDR3 bases: TGCAGCGTTGAAGATAGCGGGGGGGCAGATACGCAGTATTTT. V is TRBV29-1 and J is TRBJ2-3, with 11 bases that match TRBD2. V trimming: 0 bases; J trimming: 4 bases; junction bases outside the gene matches: 0. Germline values: CDR1 SQVTM, CDR2 ANQGSEA. The CDR3 covers 14 residues.

This clone was counted only a few times. The rearrangement links TRBV4-1 to TRBJ2-7; possible D gene TRBD2, 5 bases. CDR1 is MGHRA and CDR2 is YSYEKL in the germline V gene. There are 13 residues in the CDR3. The germline V and J ends were trimmed by 1 base and 4 bases, with 8 bases remaining between them. The CDR3 DNA follows: TGCGCCAGCAGCCAAGCCCGGGGTTACGAGCAGTACTTC. This codes for CASSQARGYEQYF.